This entry is about one TCR beta chain. This entry belongs to a study of T cells in Graves' hyperthyroidism and ophthalmopathy. V was shortened by 0 bases and J by 4 bases, with 14 bases between the two germline ends. This CDR3 comprises 16 residues. Germline loops: CDR1 LGHNT, CDR2 FRNRAP. What was amplified from RNA transcripts were TCR beta CDR3 regions. The study used the HTBI primer set for a first-round RT-PCR of the TCR CDR3. TCRdb re-analysed the multiplex PCR reads in MiXCR, keeping a single row per CDR3 protein. The repertoire holds nearly 600,000 distinct CDR3 sequences, 12% to 15% seen once, with around 7% in the top ten.

This TCR came from a woman aged 18-29 years with Graves' ophthalmopathy. The V and J genes are TRBV12-5 and TRBJ2-3; D might be TRBD1 (5 bases). The sample was blood. The CDR3 is CASGLVLWGKADTQYF. DNA of the CDR3: TGTGCTAGTGGTTTGGTACTGTGGGGCAAGGCAGATACGCAGTATTTT.